This T cell receptor beta chain is drawn from a study of Ad26.COV2.S vaccination and SARS-CoV-2 variants (dated by TCRdb to the early 2020s). For context, the study as a whole: Donors in the vaccine arm were drawn from COV1001, a multicentre, randomized, double-blind, placebo-controlled phase I-IIa trial testing Ad26.COV2.S in healthy adults. Trial participants were randomized into five groups of five, in which low-dose or high-dose Ad26.COV2.S was given once or twice, or placebo was given on both occasions. Ad26.COV2.S was given intramuscularly at 5x10^10 or 1x10^11 viral particles, as a single shot or as two shots 56 days apart. The TCR-sequenced set comprised approximately 32 samples: around 20 Ad26.COV2.S vaccine recipients, 5 placebo recipients and 8 SARS-CoV-2 convalescent individuals. Sequencing of the TCRbeta repertoire served to evaluate the specificity and breadth of SARS-CoV-2-reactive T cell receptors following Ad26.COV2.S vaccination. Investigators did not know the trial group allocation while performing experiments and assessing outcomes.

Trimming takes 0 bases from V and 0 bases from J, and the germline ends sit 14 bases apart. For CDR1 and CDR2, the germline V gene (reference sequence) lists MNHEY and SMNVEV. From cysteine to phenylalanine, the CDR3 is 17 amino acids long. The only DNA kept is the CDR3, 51 bases in frame from the first base. The full study reports these points: Higher spike-specific TCR breadth was observed in Ad26.COV2.S recipients than in placebo recipients (P = 0.0014). Vaccine and placebo recipients had comparable non-spike TCR breadth, which fits with the vaccine containing only spike. The authors noted that the TCR breadth and depth analyses may have underestimated total T cell responses. After vaccination, substantial breadth of spike-specific CD8+ and CD4+ T cell responses was reported. The study was not powered to compare responses between vaccine doses or regimens.

The intended sense of this specimen's treatment or condition label: 15 to 20 received Ad26.COV2.S at low or high dose, single or two shots; roughly five received placebo; per-sample allocation not given. Repertoires of vaccine and placebo recipients were sequenced from samples collected on day 63 after the first injection. Between 29 July and 7 August 2020, Cohort 1b enrolled about 27 adults aged 18-55 years at one site in Boston, USA. As a vaccine, Ad26.COV2.S was a replication-incompetent adenovirus type 26 vector that expressed a prefusion-stabilized SARS-CoV-2 spike protein derived from the original Wuhan strain. Worth noting for this clone: What this receptor recognizes is not known. Qualities for individual bases were not recorded, and no much larger clone is one base off.

The immunoSEQ Assay was used to sequence TCRbeta CDR3 regions. After extraction, genomic DNA underwent amplification by bias-controlled multiplex PCR, followed by high-throughput sequencing. The paper's data handling went like this. Collapsing and filtering of sequences were performed to quantify the absolute abundance of each unique TCRbeta CDR3 region. T cell fraction was estimated by normalizing TCRbeta template counts to usable DNA, which was measured by amplifying reference genes present in all nucleated cells. Repertoire TCRs were annotated as SARS-CoV-2-specific when V gene, CDR3 amino acid sequence and J gene were exactly matched to a known reactive TCR set. The reference SARS-CoV-2 TCR set was obtained from MIRA and was filtered for enrichment in COVID-19-positive ImmuneCODE repertoires, whereby public or cross-reactive TCRs were removed. Drawing on the MIRA antigens, annotated TCRs were analysed further at the level of specific ORF or position within ORF. Breadth was defined as annotated unique rearrangements over total unique productive rearrangements; depth was the summed frequency of those rearrangements. Group comparisons of TCR breadth used two-sided Wilcoxon rank-sum tests. TCRdb holds this immuneACCESS table with in-frame rearrangements only. Some clones are missing; in checked studies, unresolved V genes explain under half, and the rest has no known cause. The DNA gave D and trimming, while V, J and clone size come from that table. In this sample the table shows more than 300,000 clones, about 89% of which occur a single time. The biggest ten clones account for roughly 5% of the sample.

The material sequenced was peripheral blood, taken in a trial of Ad26.COV2.S vaccine versus placebo. The chain joins TRBV27 to TRBJ1-1, with no D gene named confidently. The clonotype was recovered from a person between 18 and 65 years old who received the Ad26.COV2.S COVID-19 vaccine or a placebo. The DNA sequence is as follows: TGTGCCAGCAGTTTATCGGCTGGTGCGACACTGAACACTGAAGCTTTCTTT. It is translated as CASSLSAGATLNTEAFF.